These 7 T cell receptor beta chains originate from one sample sequenced in a study of T cell repertoires in cytomegalovirus infection. For these receptors, no antigen is known. TCRdb itself ran the reads through MiXCR, one entry per CDR3 protein. The table shows about a million distinct CDR3 sequences, with 31% occurring only once. The specimen comprised cultured CD8+ T cells from PBMCs, sampled from culture after CMV antigen stimulation. The source is a human donor in good health (CMV status not recorded). Some clones in this sample may be carry-over from other donors' samples.

The chain joins TRBV12-3 or TRBV12-4 to TRBJ1-2; D remains ambiguous. This CDR3 is built from 13 residues. The V end was cut by 10 bases, the J end by 8 bases, with 20 bases between. The CDR3 region has the DNA TGTGCCAACAAGGCATCGAACCGAGAAGGCTACACCTTC. This gives the protein CANKASNREGYTF.

This chain uses TRBV6-6 with TRBJ1-4, with unresolved D. Trimming left V 5 bases short and J 5 bases short, with 6 bases between. The germline V gene has CDR1 MNHNY and CDR2 SVGAGI (reference sequence). The CDR3 is 12 residues long. Written as DNA, the CDR3 is TGTGCCAGCAGTGAGTCAAATGAAAAACTGTTTTTT. This encodes CASSESNEKLFF.

This clonotype was seen a handful of times. The chain links TRBV6-2 or TRBV6-3 to TRBJ2-7; no clear D gene. Germline CDR1 and CDR2: MNHEY and SVGEGT. CDR3 size: 11 residues. V lost 4 bases, J lost 5 bases, and 6 bases lay in between. The DNA for the CDR3 is TGTGCCAGCAGTTTGGGGAACGAGCAGTACGTC. Translated: CASSLGNEQYV.

The chain employs TRBV6-6 and TRBJ2-7; weak D call: TRBD1 (6 bases). Germline CDR1 and CDR2: MNHNY and SVGAGI (reference sequence). The CDR3 totals 15 residues. V lost 2 bases and J lost 4, with 15 bases in between. CDR3: CASSYVHRVVYEQYF. As DNA, the CDR3 is TGTGCCAGCAGTTACGTGCACAGGGTTGTTTACGAGCAGTACTTC.

V usage is TRBV19 and J usage is TRBJ2-7; possibly TRBD1 or TRBD2 for D (5 bases each). V shed 6 bases and J shed 2 bases, with 14 bases lying between them. Germline CDR1 is LNHDA and CDR2 is SQIVND (reference sequence). There are 14 residues in the CDR3. In DNA, the CDR3 is TGTGCCAGTAGCGAGGGGTGGGGAACCTACGAGCAGTACGTC. Amino acid sequence: CASSEGWGTYEQYV.

This clonotype was detected a few times. This chain uses TRBV7-9 with TRBJ2-2; possibly TRBD1 or TRBD2 for D (6 bases each). The ends were cut back, 5 bases at V and 1 base at J, with 11 bases in the middle. The CDR3 totals 15 residues. The germline CDR1 and CDR2 sequences are SEHNR and FQNEAQ (reference sequence). The CDR3 is CASSERGENTGELFF. CDR3 DNA sequence: TGTGCCAGCAGCGAAAGGGGGGAGAACACCGGGGAGCTGTTTTTT.

This rearrangement joins TRBV27 to TRBJ2-5; D may be TRBD1 (5 bases). CDR1 and CDR2 (germline): MNHEY, SMNVEV (reference sequence). The CDR3 runs to 17 residues. Deletions cut 0 bases from V and 1 base from J, with 15 bases between. The CDR3 DNA sequence: TGTGCCAGCAGTTTATCGCCCCAGGGTAGATTCCAAGAGACCCAGTACTTC. This encodes CASSLSPQGRFQETQYF.